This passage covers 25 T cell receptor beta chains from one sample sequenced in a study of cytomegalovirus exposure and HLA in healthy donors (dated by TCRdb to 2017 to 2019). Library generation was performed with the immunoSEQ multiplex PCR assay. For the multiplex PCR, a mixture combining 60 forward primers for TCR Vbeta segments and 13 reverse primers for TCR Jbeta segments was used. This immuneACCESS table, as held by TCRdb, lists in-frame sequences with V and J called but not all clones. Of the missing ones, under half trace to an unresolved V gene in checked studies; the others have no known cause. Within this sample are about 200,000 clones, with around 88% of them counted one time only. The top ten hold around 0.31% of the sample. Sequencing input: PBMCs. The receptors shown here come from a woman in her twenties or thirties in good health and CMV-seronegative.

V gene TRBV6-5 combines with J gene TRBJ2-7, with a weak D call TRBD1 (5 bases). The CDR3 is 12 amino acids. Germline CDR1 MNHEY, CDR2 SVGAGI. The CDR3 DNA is TGTGCTTCAGGGCGTAGCTCCTACGAGCAGTACTTC. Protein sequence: CASGRSSYEQYF.

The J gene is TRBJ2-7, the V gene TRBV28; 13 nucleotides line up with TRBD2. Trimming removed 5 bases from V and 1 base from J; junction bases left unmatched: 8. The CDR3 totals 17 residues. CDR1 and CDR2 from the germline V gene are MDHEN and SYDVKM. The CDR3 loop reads CASSLPGLAGSSYEQYF. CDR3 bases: TGTGCCAGCAGTCTCCCGGGACTAGCGGGGTCTTCCTACGAGCAGTACTTC. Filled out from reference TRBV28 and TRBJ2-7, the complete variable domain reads DVKVTQSSRYLVKRTGEKVFLECVQDMDHENMFWYRQDPGLGLRLIYFSYDVKMKEKGDIPEGYSVSREKKERFSLILESASTNQTSMYLCASSLPGLAGSSYEQYFGPGTRLTVT.

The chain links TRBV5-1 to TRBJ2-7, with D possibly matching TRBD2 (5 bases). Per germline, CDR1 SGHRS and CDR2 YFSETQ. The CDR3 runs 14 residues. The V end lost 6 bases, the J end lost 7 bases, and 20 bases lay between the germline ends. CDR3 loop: CASMAEPGPGEQYF. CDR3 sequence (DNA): TGCGCCAGCATGGCCGAACCGGGCCCGGGGGAGCAGTACTTC. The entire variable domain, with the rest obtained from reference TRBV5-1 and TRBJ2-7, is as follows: KAGVTQTPRYLIKTRGQQVTLSCSPISGHRSVSWYQQTPGQGLQFLFEYFSETQRNKGNFPGRFSGRQFSNSRSEMNVSTLELGDSALYLCASMAEPGPGEQYFGPGTRLTVT.

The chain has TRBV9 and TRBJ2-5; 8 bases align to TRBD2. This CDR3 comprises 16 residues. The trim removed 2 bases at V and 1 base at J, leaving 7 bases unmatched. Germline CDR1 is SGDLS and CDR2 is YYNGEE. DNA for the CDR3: TGTGCCAGCAGCGTTGGGGCCGCGGGGGGCCAAGAGACCCAGTACTTC. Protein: CASSVGAAGGQETQYF.

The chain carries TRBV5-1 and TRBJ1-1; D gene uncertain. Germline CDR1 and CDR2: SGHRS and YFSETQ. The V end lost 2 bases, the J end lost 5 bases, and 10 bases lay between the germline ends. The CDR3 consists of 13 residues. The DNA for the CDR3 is TGCGCCAGCAGCTTAAATGTAGAAACTGAAGCTTTCTTT. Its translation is CASSLNVETEAFF. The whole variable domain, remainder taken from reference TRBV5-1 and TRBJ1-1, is KAGVTQTPRYLIKTRGQQVTLSCSPISGHRSVSWYQQTPGQGLQFLFEYFSETQRNKGNFPGRFSGRQFSNSRSEMNVSTLELGDSALYLCASSLNVETEAFFGQGTRLTVV.

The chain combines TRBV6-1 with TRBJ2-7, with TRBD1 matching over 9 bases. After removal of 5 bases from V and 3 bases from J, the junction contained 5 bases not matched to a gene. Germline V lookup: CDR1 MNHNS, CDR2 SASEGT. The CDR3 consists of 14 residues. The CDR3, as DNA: TGTGCCAGCAGTAGACAGGGGGAGCTCTACGAGCAGTACTTC. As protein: CASSRQGELYEQYF.

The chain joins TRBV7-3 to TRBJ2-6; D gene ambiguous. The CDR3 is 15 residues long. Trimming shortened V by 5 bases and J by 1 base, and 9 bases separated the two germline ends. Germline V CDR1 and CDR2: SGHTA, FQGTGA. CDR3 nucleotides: TGTGCCAGCAGCCACTTGTCTTCTGGGGCCAACGTCCTGACTTTC. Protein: CASSHLSSGANVLTF. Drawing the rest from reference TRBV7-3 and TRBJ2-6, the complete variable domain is GAGVSQTPSNKVTEKGKYVELRCDPISGHTALYWYRQSLGQGPEFLIYFQGTGAADDSGLPNDRFFAVRPEGSVSTLKIQRTERGDSAVYLCASSHLSSGANVLTFGAGSRLTVL.

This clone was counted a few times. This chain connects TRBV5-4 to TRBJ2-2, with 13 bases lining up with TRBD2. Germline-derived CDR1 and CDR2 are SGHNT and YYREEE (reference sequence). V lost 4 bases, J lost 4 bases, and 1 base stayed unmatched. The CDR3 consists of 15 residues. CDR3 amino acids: CASSTSGRATGELFF. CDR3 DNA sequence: TGTGCCAGCAGCACTAGCGGGAGGGCCACCGGGGAGCTGTTTTTT.

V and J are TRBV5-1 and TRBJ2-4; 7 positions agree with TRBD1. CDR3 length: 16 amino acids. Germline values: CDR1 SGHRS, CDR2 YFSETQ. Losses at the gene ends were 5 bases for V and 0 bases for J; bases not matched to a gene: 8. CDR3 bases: TGCGCCAGCAGGGGGACAGCTGATCTAGCCAAAAACATTCAGTACTTC. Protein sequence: CASRGTADLAKNIQYF.

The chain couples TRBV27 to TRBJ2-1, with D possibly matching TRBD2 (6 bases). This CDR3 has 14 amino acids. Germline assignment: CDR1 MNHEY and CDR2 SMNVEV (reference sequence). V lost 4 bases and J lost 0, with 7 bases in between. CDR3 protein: CASSWGDSYNEQFF. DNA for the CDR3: TGTGCCAGCAGTTGGGGGGACTCCTACAATGAGCAGTTCTTC.

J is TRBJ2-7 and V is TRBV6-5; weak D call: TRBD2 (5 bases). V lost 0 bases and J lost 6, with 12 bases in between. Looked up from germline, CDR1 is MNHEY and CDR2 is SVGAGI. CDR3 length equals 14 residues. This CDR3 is CASSYSVREFEQYF. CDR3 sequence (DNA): TGTGCCAGCAGTTACTCGGTTCGGGAATTCGAGCAGTACTTC.

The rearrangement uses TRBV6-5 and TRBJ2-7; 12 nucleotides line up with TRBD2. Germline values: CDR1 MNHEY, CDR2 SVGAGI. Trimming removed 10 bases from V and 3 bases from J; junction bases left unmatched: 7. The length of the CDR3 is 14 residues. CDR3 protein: CATRLGLAGYEQYF. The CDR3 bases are TGTGCCACCCGATTGGGACTAGCGGGCTACGAGCAGTACTTC.

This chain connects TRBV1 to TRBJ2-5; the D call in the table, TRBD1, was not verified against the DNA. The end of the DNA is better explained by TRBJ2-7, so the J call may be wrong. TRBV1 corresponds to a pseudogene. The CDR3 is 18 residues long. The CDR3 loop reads CTSSQTSPGQGVTYEQYF. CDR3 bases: TGCACCAGCAGCCAAACCTCTCCGGGACAGGGGGTAACCTACGAGCAGTACTTC.

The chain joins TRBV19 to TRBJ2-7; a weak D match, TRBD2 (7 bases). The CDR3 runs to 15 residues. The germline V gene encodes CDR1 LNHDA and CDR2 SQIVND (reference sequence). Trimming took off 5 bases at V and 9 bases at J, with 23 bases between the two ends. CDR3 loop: CASSPEGGRLARQYF. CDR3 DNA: TGTGCCAGTAGTCCCGAGGGGGGCCGACTAGCAAGGCAGTACTTC.

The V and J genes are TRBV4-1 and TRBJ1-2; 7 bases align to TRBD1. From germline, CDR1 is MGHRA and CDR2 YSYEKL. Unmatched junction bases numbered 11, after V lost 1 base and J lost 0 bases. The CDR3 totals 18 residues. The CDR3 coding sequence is TGCGCCAGCAGCCAAGTCGGGCAGGGGGTTAGAGCTAACTATGGCTACACCTTC. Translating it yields CASSQVGQGVRANYGYTF.

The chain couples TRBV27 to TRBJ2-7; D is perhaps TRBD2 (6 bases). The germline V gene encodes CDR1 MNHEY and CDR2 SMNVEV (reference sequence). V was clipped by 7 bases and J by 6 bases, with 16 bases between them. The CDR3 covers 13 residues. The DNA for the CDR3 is TGTGCCAGCACCCCGGCGGGAAAGGGCGAGCAGTACTTC. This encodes CASTPAGKGEQYF.

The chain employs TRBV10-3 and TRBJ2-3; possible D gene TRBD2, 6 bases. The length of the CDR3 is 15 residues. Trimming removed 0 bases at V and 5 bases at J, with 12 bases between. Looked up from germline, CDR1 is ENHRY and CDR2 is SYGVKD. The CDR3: CAISESGLRGDTQYF. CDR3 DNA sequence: TGTGCCATCAGTGAGTCAGGACTAAGGGGAGATACGCAGTATTTT.

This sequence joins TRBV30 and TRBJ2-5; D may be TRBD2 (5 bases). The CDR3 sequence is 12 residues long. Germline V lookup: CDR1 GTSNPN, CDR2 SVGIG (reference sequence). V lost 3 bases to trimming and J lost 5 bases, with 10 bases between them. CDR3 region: CAWSSGRETQYF. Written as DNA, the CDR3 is TGTGCCTGGAGCAGCGGACGGGAGACCCAGTACTTC.

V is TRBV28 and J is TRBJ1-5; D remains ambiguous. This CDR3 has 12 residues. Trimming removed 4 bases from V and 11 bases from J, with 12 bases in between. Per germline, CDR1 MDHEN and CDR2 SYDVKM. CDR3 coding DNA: TGTGCCAGCAGTTCCTCCGCAGCGGCCCAGCATTTT. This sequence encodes CASSSSAAAQHF.

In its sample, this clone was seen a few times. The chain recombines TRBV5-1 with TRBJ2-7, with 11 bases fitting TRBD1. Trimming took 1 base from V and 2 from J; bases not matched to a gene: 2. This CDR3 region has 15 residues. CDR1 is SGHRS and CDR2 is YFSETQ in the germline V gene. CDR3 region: CASSLPGQGAYEQYF. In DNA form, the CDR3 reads TGCGCCAGCAGCTTGCCGGGACAGGGGGCCTACGAGCAGTACTTC.

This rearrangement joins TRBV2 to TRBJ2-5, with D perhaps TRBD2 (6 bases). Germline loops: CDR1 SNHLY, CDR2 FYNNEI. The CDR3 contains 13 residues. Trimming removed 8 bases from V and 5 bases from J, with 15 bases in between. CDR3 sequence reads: CASAGLSDETQYF. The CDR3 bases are TGTGCCAGCGCGGGGCTCTCGGATGAGACCCAGTACTTC. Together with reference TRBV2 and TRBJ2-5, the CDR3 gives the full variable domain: EPEVTQTPSHQVTQMGQEVILRCVPISNHLYFYWYRQILGQKVEFLVSFYNNEISEKSEIFDDQFSVERPDGSNFTLKIRSTKLEDSAMYFCASAGLSDETQYFGPGTRLLVL.

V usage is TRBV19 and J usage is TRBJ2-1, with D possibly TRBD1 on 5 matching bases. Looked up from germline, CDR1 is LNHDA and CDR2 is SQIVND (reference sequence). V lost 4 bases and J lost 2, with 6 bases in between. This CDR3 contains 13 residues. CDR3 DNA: TGTGCCAGTAGTACGACAGCCTACAATGAGCAGTTCTTC. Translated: CASSTTAYNEQFF.

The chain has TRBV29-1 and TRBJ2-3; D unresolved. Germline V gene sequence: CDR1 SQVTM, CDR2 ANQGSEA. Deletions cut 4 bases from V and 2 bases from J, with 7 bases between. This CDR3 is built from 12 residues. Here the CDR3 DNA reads TGCAGCGTTGGACGGGTCACAGATACGCAGTATTTT. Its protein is CSVGRVTDTQYF.

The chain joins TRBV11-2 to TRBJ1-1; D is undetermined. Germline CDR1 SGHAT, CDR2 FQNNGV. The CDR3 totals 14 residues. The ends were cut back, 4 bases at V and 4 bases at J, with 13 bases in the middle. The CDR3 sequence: CASSYRGPRTEAFF. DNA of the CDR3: TGTGCCAGCAGCTACCGTGGGCCTCGCACTGAAGCTTTCTTT.

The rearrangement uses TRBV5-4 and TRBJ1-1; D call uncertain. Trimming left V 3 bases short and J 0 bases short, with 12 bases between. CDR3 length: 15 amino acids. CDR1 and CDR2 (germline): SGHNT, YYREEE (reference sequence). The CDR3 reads CASSSPDTLNTEAFF. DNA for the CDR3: TGTGCCAGCAGCTCCCCTGACACGTTGAACACTGAAGCTTTCTTT.